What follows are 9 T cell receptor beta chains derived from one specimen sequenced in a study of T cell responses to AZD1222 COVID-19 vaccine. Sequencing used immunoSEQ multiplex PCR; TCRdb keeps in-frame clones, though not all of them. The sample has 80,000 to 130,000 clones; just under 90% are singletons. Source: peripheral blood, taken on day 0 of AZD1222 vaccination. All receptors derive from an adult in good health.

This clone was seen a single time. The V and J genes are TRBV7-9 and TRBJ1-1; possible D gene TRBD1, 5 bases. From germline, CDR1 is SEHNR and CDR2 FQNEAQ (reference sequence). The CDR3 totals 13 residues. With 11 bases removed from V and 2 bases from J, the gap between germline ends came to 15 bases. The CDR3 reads CAGSRDGNTEAFF. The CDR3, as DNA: TGTGCCGGGTCCCGGGACGGCAACACTGAAGCTTTCTTT.

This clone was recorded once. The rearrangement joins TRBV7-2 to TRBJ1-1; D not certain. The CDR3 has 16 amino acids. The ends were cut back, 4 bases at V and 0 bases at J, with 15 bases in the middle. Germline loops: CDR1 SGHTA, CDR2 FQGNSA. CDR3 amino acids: CASSSEGGSLNTEAFF. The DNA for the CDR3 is TGTGCCAGCAGCTCGGAGGGAGGGTCTTTGAACACTGAAGCTTTCTTT. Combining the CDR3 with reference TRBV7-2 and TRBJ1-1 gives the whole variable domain GAGVSQSPSNKVTEKGKDVELRCDPISGHTALYWYRQSLGQGLEFLIYFQGNSAPDKSGLPSDRFSAERTGGSVSTLTIQRTQQEDSAVYLCASSSEGGSLNTEAFFGQGTRLTVV.

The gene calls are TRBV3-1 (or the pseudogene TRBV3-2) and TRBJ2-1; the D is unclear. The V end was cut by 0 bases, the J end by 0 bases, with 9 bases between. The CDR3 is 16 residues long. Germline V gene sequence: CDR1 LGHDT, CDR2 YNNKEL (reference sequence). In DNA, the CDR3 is TGTGCCAGCAGCCAAGAGGTAGGCTTCTCCTACAATGAGCAGTTCTTC. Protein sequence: CASSQEVGFSYNEQFF.

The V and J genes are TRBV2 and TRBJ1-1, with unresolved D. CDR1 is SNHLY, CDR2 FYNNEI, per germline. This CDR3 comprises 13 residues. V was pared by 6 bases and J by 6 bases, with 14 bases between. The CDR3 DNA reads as TGTGCCAGCAGGAAATTTGGAGTTCCTGAAGCTTTCTTT. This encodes CASRKFGVPEAFF.

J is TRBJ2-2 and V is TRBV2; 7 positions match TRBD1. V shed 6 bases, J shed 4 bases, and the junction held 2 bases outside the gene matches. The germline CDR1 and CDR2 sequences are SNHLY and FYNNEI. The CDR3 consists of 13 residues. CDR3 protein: CASRSGGTGELFF. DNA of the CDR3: TGTGCCAGCAGATCAGGGGGCACCGGGGAGCTGTTTTTT. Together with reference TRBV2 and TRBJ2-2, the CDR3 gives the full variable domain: EPEVTQTPSHQVTQMGQEVILRCVPISNHLYFYWYRQILGQKVEFLVSFYNNEISEKSEIFDDQFSVERPDGSNFTLKIRSTKLEDSAMYFCASRSGGTGELFFGEGSRLTVL.

CDR3: CASSVRGTSGGYEQFF. Here the CDR3 DNA reads TGTGCCAGTAGTGTACGCGGGACTAGCGGGGGGTATGAGCAGTTCTTC. This chain links TRBV19 with TRBJ2-1, with 15 bases that match TRBD2. The germline V gene has CDR1 LNHDA and CDR2 SQIVND (reference sequence). V trimming: 5 bases; J trimming: 8 bases; junction bases outside the gene matches: 7. The CDR3 covers 16 residues.

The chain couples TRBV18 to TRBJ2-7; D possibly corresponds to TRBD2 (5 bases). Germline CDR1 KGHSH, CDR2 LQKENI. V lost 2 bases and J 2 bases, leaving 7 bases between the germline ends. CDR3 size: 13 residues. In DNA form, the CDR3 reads TGTGCCAGCTCACCATCCGGGACCTACGAGCAGTACTTC. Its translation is CASSPSGTYEQYF.

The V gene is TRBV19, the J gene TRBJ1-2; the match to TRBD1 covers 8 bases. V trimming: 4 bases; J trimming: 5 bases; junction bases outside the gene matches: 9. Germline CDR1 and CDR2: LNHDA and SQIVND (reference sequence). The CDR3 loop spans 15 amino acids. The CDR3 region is CASSTPSGGLYGYTF. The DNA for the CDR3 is TGTGCCAGTAGTACCCCCTCAGGGGGCCTATATGGCTACACCTTC.

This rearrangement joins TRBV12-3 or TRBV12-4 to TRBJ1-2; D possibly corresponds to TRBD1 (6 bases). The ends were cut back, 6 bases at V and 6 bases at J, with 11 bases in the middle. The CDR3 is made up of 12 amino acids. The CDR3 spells CASSINRDGYTF. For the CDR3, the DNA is TGTGCCAGCAGCATAAACAGGGATGGCTACACCTTC.